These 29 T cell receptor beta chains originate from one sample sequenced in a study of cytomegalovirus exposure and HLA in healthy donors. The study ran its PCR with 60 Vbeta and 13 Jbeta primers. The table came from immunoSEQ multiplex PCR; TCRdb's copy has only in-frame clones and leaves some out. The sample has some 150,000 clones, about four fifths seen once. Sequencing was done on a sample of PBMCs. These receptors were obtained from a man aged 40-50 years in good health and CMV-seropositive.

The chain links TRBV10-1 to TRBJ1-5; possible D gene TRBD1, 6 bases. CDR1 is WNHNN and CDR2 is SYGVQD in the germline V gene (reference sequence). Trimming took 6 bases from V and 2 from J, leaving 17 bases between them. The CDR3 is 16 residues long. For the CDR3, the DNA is TGCGCCAGCAGACGTAAGGACAGTGGCGGCAATCAGCCCCAGCATTTT. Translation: CASRRKDSGGNQPQHF.

CDR3 DNA: TGTGCCAGCGAAGGGGCAGGGGCGATTCAGCCCCAGCATTTT. Residues: CASEGAGAIQPQHF. The chain combines TRBV19 with TRBJ1-5, with D possibly TRBD1 on 6 matching bases. Germline V gene lookup returns CDR1 LNHDA and CDR2 SQIVND (reference sequence). The ends were cut back, 9 bases at V and 6 bases at J, with 18 bases in the middle. The CDR3 contains 14 residues.

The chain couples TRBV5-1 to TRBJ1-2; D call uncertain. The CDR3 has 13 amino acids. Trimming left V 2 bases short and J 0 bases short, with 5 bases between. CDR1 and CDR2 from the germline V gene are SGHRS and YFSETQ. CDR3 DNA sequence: TGCGCCAGCAGCTTCGGGGCTAACTATGGCTACACCTTC. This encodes CASSFGANYGYTF.

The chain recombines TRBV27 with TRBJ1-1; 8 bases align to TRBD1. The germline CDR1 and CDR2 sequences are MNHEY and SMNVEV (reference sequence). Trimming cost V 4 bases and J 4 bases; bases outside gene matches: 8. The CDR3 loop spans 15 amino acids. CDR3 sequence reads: CASSSGDRPVTEAFF. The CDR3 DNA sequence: TGTGCCAGCAGTTCCGGGGACAGGCCGGTCACTGAAGCTTTCTTT.

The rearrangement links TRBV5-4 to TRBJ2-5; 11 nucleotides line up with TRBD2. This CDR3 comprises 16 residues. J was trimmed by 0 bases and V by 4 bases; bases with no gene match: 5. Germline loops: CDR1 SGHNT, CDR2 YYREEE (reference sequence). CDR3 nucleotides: TGTGCCAGCAGCCAGCGACTAGCGGGGAACCAAGAGACCCAGTACTTC. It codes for CASSQRLAGNQETQYF.

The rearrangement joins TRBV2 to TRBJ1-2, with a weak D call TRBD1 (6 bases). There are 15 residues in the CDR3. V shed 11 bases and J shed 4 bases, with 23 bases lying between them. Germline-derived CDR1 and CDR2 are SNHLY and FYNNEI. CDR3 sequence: CAAEGERSRGYGYTF. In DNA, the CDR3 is TGTGCCGCAGAGGGGGAGAGGAGTCGAGGCTATGGCTACACCTTC.

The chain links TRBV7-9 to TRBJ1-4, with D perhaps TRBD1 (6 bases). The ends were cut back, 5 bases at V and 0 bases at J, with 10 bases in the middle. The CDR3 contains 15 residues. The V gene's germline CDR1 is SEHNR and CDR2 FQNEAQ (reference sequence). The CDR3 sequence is CASSKGQTTNEKLFF. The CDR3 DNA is TGTGCCAGCAGCAAAGGACAGACAACTAATGAAAAACTGTTTTTT.

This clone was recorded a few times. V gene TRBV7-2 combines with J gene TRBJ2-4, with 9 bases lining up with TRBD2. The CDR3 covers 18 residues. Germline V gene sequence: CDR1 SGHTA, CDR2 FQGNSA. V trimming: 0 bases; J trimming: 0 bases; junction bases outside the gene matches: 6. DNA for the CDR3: TGTGCCAGCAGCTTAGCGGTAGCGGGGGCCTCAGCCAAAAACATTCAGTACTTC. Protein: CASSLAVAGASAKNIQYF.

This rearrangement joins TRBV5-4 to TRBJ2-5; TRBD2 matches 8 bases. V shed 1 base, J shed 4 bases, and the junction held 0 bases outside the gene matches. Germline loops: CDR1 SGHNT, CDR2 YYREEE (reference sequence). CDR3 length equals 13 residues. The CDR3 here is CASSLSGRETQYF. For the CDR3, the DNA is TGTGCCAGCAGCTTGAGCGGGAGAGAGACCCAGTACTTC.

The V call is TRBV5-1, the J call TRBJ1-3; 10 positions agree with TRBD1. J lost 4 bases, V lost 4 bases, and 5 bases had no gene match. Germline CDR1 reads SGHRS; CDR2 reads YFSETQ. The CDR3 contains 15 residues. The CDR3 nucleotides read TGCGCCAGCAGCCCGGGGACAGGGGCAGGAAACACCATATATTTT. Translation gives CASSPGTGAGNTIYF.

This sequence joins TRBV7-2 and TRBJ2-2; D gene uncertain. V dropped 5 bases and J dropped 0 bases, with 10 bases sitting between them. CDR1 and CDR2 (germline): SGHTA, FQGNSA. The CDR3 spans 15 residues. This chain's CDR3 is CASSLGSPNTGELFF. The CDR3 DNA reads TGTGCCAGCAGCCTCGGGTCTCCGAACACCGGGGAGCTGTTTTTT.

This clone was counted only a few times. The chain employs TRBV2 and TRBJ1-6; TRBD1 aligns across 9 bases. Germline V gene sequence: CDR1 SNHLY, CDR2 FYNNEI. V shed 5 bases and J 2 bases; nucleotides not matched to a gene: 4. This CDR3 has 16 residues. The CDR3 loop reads CASSWDREAYNSPLHF. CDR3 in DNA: TGTGCCAGCAGTTGGGACAGGGAAGCCTATAATTCACCCCTCCACTTT.

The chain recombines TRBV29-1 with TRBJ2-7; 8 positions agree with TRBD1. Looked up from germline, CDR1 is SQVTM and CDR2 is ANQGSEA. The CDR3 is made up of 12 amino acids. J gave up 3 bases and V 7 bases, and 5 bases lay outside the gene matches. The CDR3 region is CSATDRDYEQYF. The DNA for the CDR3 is TGCAGCGCTACGGACAGGGACTACGAGCAGTACTTC.

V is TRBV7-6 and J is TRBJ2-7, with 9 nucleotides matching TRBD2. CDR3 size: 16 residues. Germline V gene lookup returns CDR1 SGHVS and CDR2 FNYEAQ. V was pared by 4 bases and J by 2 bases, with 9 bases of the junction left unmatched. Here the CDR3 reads CASSSAYSGGTYEQYF. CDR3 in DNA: TGTGCCAGCAGCTCAGCCTATAGCGGGGGCACCTACGAGCAGTACTTC. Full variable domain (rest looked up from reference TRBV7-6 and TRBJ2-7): GAGVSQSPRYKVTKRGQDVALRCDPISGHVSLYWYRQALGQGPEFLTYFNYEAQQDKSGLPNDRFSAERPEGSISTLTIQRTEQRDSAMYRCASSSAYSGGTYEQYFGPGTRLTVT.

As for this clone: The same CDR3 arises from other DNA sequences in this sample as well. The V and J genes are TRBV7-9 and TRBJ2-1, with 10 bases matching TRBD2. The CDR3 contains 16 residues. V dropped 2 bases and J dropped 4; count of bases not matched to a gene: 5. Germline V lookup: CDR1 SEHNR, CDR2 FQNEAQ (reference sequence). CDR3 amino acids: CASSLYRTSGYNEQFF. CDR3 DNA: TGTGCCAGCAGCTTATACCGGACTAGCGGTTACAATGAGCAGTTCTTC.

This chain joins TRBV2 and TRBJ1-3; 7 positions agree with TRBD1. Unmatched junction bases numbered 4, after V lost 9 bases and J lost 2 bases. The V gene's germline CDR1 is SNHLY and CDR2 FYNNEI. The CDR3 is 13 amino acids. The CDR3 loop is CASRQGPGNTIYF. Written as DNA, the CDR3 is TGTGCCAGTAGACAGGGACCTGGAAACACCATATATTTT.

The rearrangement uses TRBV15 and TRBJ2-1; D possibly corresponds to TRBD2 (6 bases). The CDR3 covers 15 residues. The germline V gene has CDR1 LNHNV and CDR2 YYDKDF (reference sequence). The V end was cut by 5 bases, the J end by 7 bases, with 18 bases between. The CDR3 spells CATSYDAGRGNEQFF. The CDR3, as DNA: TGTGCCACCAGCTACGACGCGGGAAGAGGGAATGAGCAGTTCTTC.

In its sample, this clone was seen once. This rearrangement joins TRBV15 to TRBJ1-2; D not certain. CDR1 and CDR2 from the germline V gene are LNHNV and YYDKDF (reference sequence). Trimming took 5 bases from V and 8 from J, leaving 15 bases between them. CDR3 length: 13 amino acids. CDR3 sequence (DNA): TGTGCCACCAGCTCTAAACGTTTATGGGGCTACACCTTC. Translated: CATSSKRLWGYTF.

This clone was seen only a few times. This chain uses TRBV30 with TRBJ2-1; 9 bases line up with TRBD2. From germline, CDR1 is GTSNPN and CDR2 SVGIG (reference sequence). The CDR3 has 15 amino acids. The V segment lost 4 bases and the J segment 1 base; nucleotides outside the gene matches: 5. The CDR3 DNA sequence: TGTGCCTGGACCCAGCGGGAGGAGTCCTACAATGAGCAGTTCTTC. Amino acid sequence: CAWTQREESYNEQFF.

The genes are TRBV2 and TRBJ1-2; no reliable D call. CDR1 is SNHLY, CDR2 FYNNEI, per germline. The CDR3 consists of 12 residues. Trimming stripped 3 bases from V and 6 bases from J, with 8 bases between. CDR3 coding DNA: TGTGCCAGCAGTGAGCCGGAGCATGGCTACACCTTC. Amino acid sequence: CASSEPEHGYTF.

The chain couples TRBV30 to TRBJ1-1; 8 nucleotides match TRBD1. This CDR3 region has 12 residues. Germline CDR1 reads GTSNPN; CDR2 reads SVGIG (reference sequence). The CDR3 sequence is CGGDRGGTEAFF. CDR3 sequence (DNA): TGTGGCGGAGACAGGGGAGGAACTGAAGCTTTCTTT.

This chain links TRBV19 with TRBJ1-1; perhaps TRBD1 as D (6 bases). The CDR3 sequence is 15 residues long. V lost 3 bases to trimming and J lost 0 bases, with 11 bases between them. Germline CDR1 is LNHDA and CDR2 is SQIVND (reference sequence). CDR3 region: CASSIGGALNTEAFF. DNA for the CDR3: TGTGCCAGTAGTATCGGGGGGGCCTTGAACACTGAAGCTTTCTTT.

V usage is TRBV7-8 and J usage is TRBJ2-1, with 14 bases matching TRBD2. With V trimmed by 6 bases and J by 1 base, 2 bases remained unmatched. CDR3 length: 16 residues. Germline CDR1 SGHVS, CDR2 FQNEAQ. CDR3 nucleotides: TGTGCCAGCAGAGGGACTAGCGGGAGTTCCTACAATGAGCAGTTCTTC. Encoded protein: CASRGTSGSSYNEQFF.

CDR3 bases: TGTGCCAGCAGCCCGAGACGGACTTACCGGGGTACGCAGTATTTT. Its translation is CASSPRRTYRGTQYF. The rearrangement links TRBV7-3 to TRBJ2-3; D is perhaps TRBD2 (5 bases). Looked up from germline, CDR1 is SGHTA and CDR2 is FQGTGA. The CDR3 loop spans 15 amino acids. V was shortened by 5 bases and J by 8 bases, with 20 bases between the two germline ends.

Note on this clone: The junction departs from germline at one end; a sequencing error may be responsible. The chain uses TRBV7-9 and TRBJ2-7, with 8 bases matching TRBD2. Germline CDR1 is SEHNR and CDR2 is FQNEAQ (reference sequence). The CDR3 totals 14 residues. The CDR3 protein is CASSLAGSFYEQYF. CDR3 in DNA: TGTGCCAGCAGCCTAGCGGGCTCATTCTACGAGCAGTACTTC.

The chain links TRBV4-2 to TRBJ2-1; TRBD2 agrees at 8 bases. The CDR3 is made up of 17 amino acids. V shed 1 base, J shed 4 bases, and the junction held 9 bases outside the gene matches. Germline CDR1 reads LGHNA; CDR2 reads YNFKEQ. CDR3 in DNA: TGTGCCAGCAGCCAAGCTGGACTAGCCTCCTCATACAATGAGCAGTTCTTC. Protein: CASSQAGLASSYNEQFF.

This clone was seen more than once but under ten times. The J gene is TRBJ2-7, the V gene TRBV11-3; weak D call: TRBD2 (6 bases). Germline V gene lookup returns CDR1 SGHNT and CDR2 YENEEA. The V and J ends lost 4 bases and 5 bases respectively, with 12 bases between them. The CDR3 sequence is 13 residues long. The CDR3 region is CASSSTGGNEQYF. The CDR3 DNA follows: TGTGCCAGCAGCTCGACCGGGGGTAACGAGCAGTACTTC.

Here the CDR3 reads CASSPQYRTGGNTIYF. In DNA form, the CDR3 reads TGTGCCAGCAGCCCCCAGTACAGGACCGGGGGAAACACCATATATTTT. The chain has TRBV7-2 and TRBJ1-3, with D perhaps matching TRBD1 (5 bases). The CDR3 is 16 amino acids. The V end was cut by 5 bases, the J end by 4 bases, with 18 bases between. From germline, CDR1 is SGHTA and CDR2 FQGNSA.

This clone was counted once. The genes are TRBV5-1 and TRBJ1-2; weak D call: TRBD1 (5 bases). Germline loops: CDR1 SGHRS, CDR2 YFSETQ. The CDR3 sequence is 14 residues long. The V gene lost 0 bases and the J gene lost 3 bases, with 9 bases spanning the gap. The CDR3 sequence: CASSLGGEDYGYTF. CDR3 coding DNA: TGCGCCAGCAGCTTGGGGGGGGAGGACTATGGCTACACCTTC.